Presented here are 28 T cell receptor beta chains from one specimen sequenced in a study of blood T cells in healthy people across ages. Primers used in a second PCR of roughly 6 to 11 cycles were a sample-barcoded 5' primer and a J-beta primer mix. MiXCR, run by TCRdb on the 5' RACE reads, gives a single entry per CDR3 protein. The sample yields about 780,000 distinct CDR3 sequences, about a quarter seen once. The sample was also reused in another study, on T cells of mothers and their children.

The sample consisted of blood. These receptors came from a boy between 10 and 17 years old in good health.

This clonotype occurred a few times. The chain links TRBV30 to TRBJ2-5; tentatively, D is TRBD2 (6 bases). Trimming took 4 bases from V and 5 from J, leaving 14 bases between them. The CDR3 is 13 amino acids. From germline, CDR1 is GTSNPN and CDR2 SVGIG (reference sequence). The CDR3 spells CAWMPKGRETQYF. The DNA for the CDR3 is TGTGCCTGGATGCCCAAGGGGAGGGAGACCCAGTACTTC.

This chain connects TRBV6-5 to TRBJ2-5; weak D call: TRBD2 (6 bases). This CDR3 region has 15 residues. Germline V lookup: CDR1 MNHEY, CDR2 SVGAGI. Between the trimmed V and J ends, which lost 6 bases and 4 bases, there was a span of 18 bases. The DNA for the CDR3 is TGTGCCAGCAGCCGCGGGTCTTACGGGGGAGAGACCCAGTACTTC. This codes for CASSRGSYGGETQYF.

This clonotype showed up just once. The chain is built from TRBV10-3 and TRBJ1-2, with D unclear. The germline V gene encodes CDR1 ENHRY and CDR2 SYGVKD. V was shortened by 8 bases and J by 1 base, with 14 bases between the two germline ends. The CDR3 spans 14 residues. Here the CDR3 reads CAIPGFRHNYGYTF. CDR3 sequence (DNA): TGTGCCATCCCTGGATTCAGACATAACTATGGCTACACCTTC.

The chain carries TRBV20-1 and TRBJ1-2; TRBD1 aligns across 9 bases. Per germline, CDR1 DFQATT and CDR2 SNEGSKA (reference sequence). The CDR3 runs to 13 residues. After removal of 2 bases from V and 5 bases from J, the junction contained 3 bases not matched to a gene. CDR3 sequence (DNA): TGCAGTGCTAGAACCGGGACAGGGTATGGCTACACCTTC. This codes for CSARTGTGYGYTF.

This clonotype was seen a few times. The rearrangement uses TRBV3-1 and TRBJ2-5, with 8 bases matching TRBD2. The J call is in doubt because the DNA end fits TRBJ2-1 better. This CDR3 has 16 residues. Germline values: CDR1 LGHDT, CDR2 YNNKEL (reference sequence). Here the CDR3 reads CASSRIGGLGDNEQFF. DNA for the CDR3: TGTGCCAGCAGCCGGATTGGGGGACTAGGCGACAATGAGCAGTTCTTC.

V usage is TRBV4-2 and J usage is TRBJ2-3, with D tentatively TRBD1 (6 bases). V lost 3 bases and J 5 bases, leaving 24 bases between the germline ends. This CDR3 has 18 residues. CDR1 is LGHNA, CDR2 YNFKEQ, per germline. CDR3 sequence reads: CASSQPPRTAPGKDTQYF. The CDR3 nucleotides are TGTGCCAGCAGCCAGCCCCCTAGGACAGCCCCGGGGAAAGATACGCAGTATTTT.

This clonotype was seen only a few times. The chain carries TRBV2 and TRBJ2-1, with TRBD1 matching over 11 bases. The DNA end lines up better with TRBJ2-5; the J call may be wrong. The CDR3 extends over 15 amino acids. Germline lookup yields CDR1 SNHLY and CDR2 FYNNEI. CDR3 nucleotide sequence: TGTGCCAGCAGTTGGACAGGGGGCGTCGGGGAGACCCAGTACTTC. Its translation is CASSWTGGVGETQYF.

V and J are TRBV12-3 or TRBV12-4 and TRBJ1-3; D is ambiguous. Trimming removed 2 bases at V and 4 bases at J, with 12 bases between. The CDR3 covers 15 residues. For the CDR3, the DNA is TGTGCCAGCAGTTTATCAAGGGTCCTCGGAAACACCATATATTTT. Amino acid sequence: CASSLSRVLGNTIYF.

This clonotype has only a few counts. The chain links TRBV7-9 to TRBJ2-5; 8 bases agree with TRBD2. The J segment lost 4 bases and the V segment lost 4 bases, leaving 8 bases of the junction unmatched. CDR3 size: 15 residues. The germline V gene encodes CDR1 SEHNR and CDR2 FQNEAQ (reference sequence). CDR3 in amino acids: CASSSSGGAVETQYF. The CDR3 DNA reads as TGTGCCAGCAGCTCCAGCGGGGGAGCAGTAGAGACCCAGTACTTC.

This clonotype was counted between two and nine times. A junction boundary mismatches the germline segment, possibly from a read error. The chain recombines TRBV5-1 with TRBJ2-5; D perhaps matches TRBD2 (6 bases). Germline V gene sequence: CDR1 SGHRS, CDR2 YFSETQ. CDR3 length equals 14 residues. The CDR3 region is CASSPRGSQEAQYF. As DNA, the CDR3 is TGCGCCAGCAGCCCTCGGGGGTCCCAAGAGGCCCAGTACTTC.

V gene TRBV14 combines with J gene TRBJ1-2; D is unresolved. Germline loops: CDR1 SGHDN, CDR2 FVKESK. V lost 1 base to trimming and J lost 5 bases, with 14 bases between them. This CDR3 region has 15 residues. The chain's CDR3 is CASSQGEARLYGYTF. CDR3 coding DNA: TGTGCCAGCAGCCAAGGCGAAGCCCGCCTTTATGGCTACACCTTC.

This clonotype was counted only a few times. The rearrangement links TRBV6-5 to TRBJ1-2; no clear D gene. Germline V gene sequence: CDR1 MNHEY, CDR2 SVGAGI. The CDR3 consists of 14 residues. Trimming pared 3 bases from V and 8 bases from J, leaving 16 bases between. This chain's CDR3 is CASSYLYSKGGYTF. CDR3 nucleotide sequence: TGTGCCAGCAGTTATCTTTACAGCAAAGGGGGCTACACCTTC.

The V gene is TRBV5-1, the J gene TRBJ1-3; D might be TRBD1 (6 bases). Trimming left V 0 bases short and J 0 bases short, with 13 bases between. The CDR3 totals 17 residues. Germline assignment: CDR1 SGHRS and CDR2 YFSETQ. In DNA form, the CDR3 reads TGCGCCAGCAGCTTGGGGGCAGGGGCGTTCTCTGGAAACACCATATATTTT. Its protein is CASSLGAGAFSGNTIYF.

The V and J genes are TRBV15 and TRBJ2-7; 11 nucleotides agree with TRBD2. V lost 3 bases to trimming and J lost 6 bases; unmatched junction nucleotides: 4. Germline assignment: CDR1 LNHNV and CDR2 YYDKDF (reference sequence). CDR3 size: 14 residues. The CDR3 DNA follows: TGTGCCACCAGCAGCTGGCTAGCGGGGGGCGAGCAGTACTTC. Translating gives CATSSWLAGGEQYF.

This clonotype occurred a few times. The chain employs TRBV20-1 and TRBJ2-1, with D maybe TRBD2 (6 bases). This CDR3 has 15 amino acids. Trimming removed 4 bases from V and 3 bases from J, with 16 bases in between. Germline V gene lookup returns CDR1 DFQATT and CDR2 SNEGSKA (reference sequence). DNA for the CDR3: TGCAGTGCTACCAGTGGGGGGACCATCTACAATGAGCAGTTCTTC. It specifies CSATSGGTIYNEQFF.

This clonotype was seen more than once but under ten times. The V gene is TRBV19, the J gene TRBJ2-2; no reliable D call. Germline CDR1 and CDR2: LNHDA and SQIVND (reference sequence). V dropped 5 bases and J dropped 4 bases, with 5 bases sitting between them. The CDR3 has 12 residues. The CDR3 sequence: CASSPTTGELFF. For the CDR3, the DNA is TGTGCCAGTAGTCCTACCACCGGGGAGCTGTTTTTT.

In this sample, this clonotype turned up a few times. The CDR3 DNA is TGTGCCAGCAAACACAGGGGAGAAGATACGCAGTATTTT. Translating it yields CASKHRGEDTQYF. The V call is TRBV2, the J call TRBJ2-3; 7 nucleotides agree with TRBD1. Germline V gene data show CDR1 as SNHLY and CDR2 as FYNNEI. The CDR3 extends over 13 amino acids. Losses at the gene ends were 7 bases for V and 5 bases for J; bases not matched to a gene: 6.

The chain uses TRBV29-1 and TRBJ1-6; no definite D call. The CDR3 sequence is 13 residues long. V was clipped by 6 bases and J by 5 bases, with 11 bases between them. CDR1 is SQVTM and CDR2 is ANQGSEA in the germline V gene. CDR3 protein: CSVRGGDNSPLHF. CDR3 bases: TGCAGCGTCCGGGGTGGTGATAATTCACCCCTCCACTTT.

On this clonotype itself: This may be a read error: a much more frequent sequence differs by one nucleotide. This chain links TRBV7-7 with TRBJ2-1; 8 nucleotides agree with TRBD2. Losses at the gene ends were 4 bases for V and 5 bases for J; bases not matched to a gene: 7. CDR1 is SSHAT and CDR2 is FNYEAQ in the germline V gene (reference sequence). The CDR3 covers 15 residues. The CDR3 here is CASSSGLVGNNEQFF. The CDR3 DNA follows: TGTGCCAGCAGCTCGGGACTAGTGGGTAACAATGAGCAGTTCTTC. Filled out from reference TRBV7-7 and TRBJ2-1, the complete variable domain reads GAGVSQSPRYKVTKRGQDVTLRCDPISSHATLYWYQQALGQGPEFLTYFNYEAQPDKSGLPSDRFSAERPEGSISTLTIQRTEQRDSAMYRCASSSGLVGNNEQFFGPGTRLTVL.

This clonotype came up a few times. This rearrangement joins TRBV20-1 to TRBJ2-7; no firm D call. The V end lost 0 bases, the J end lost 4 bases, and 13 bases lay between the germline ends. CDR3 length: 14 amino acids. CDR1 is DFQATT and CDR2 is SNEGSKA in the germline V gene (reference sequence). CDR3 protein: CSARDQKGFYEQYF. The CDR3 coding sequence is TGCAGTGCTAGAGATCAGAAGGGTTTTTACGAGCAGTACTTC.

V usage is TRBV29-1 and J usage is TRBJ1-2; weak D call: TRBD1 (6 bases). Trimming stripped 6 bases from V and 5 bases from J, with 19 bases between. The CDR3 extends over 14 amino acids. Germline-derived CDR1 and CDR2 are SQVTM and ANQGSEA. The CDR3 DNA reads TGCAGCGTGGGGGGAGCGACAGGAGAATATGGCTACACCTTC. Translation: CSVGGATGEYGYTF.

This clonotype came up a few times. V is TRBV7-3 and J is TRBJ2-5; D gene ambiguous. Per the germline V gene, CDR1 is SGHTA and CDR2 is FQGTGA. The CDR3 spans 13 residues. The V gene lost 2 bases and the J gene lost 4 bases, with 8 bases spanning the gap. CDR3 in DNA: TGTGCCAGCAGCTTAGGGCTATCAGAGACCCAGTACTTC. As protein: CASSLGLSETQYF.

The chain employs TRBV19 and TRBJ2-7; D might be TRBD1 or TRBD2, each matching 5 bases. The germline V gene encodes CDR1 LNHDA and CDR2 SQIVND (reference sequence). The ends were cut back, 3 bases at V and 0 bases at J, with 18 bases in the middle. The CDR3 is 17 amino acids. In DNA form, the CDR3 reads TGTGCCAGTAGTATCGGGGACCGGGACCAGTTCTCCTACGAGCAGTACTTC. This gives the protein CASSIGDRDQFSYEQYF.

This rearrangement joins TRBV3-1 to TRBJ2-2; D not resolved. Germline CDR1 reads LGHDT; CDR2 reads YNNKEL (reference sequence). This CDR3 comprises 16 residues. V was shortened by 1 base and J by 1 base, with 10 bases between the two germline ends. The CDR3: CASSQGISGNTGELFF. The DNA of the CDR3 is TGTGCCAGCAGCCAAGGAATCTCGGGGAACACCGGGGAGCTGTTTTTT.

This clonotype was picked up a small number of times. The chain employs TRBV10-2 and TRBJ2-2; D remains unclear. Germline V gene sequence: CDR1 WSHSY, CDR2 SAAADI. CDR3 length: 15 residues. V lost 4 bases to trimming and J lost 6 bases, with 15 bases between them. CDR3 DNA sequence: TGCGCCAGCAGTGGCATAGGGCAGACGTCCGGGGAGCTGTTTTTT. This codes for CASSGIGQTSGELFF.

This clonotype has just a few counts. The chain links TRBV20-1 to TRBJ2-7, with 10 bases fitting TRBD1. Germline V gives CDR1 DFQATT, CDR2 SNEGSKA (reference sequence). The junction had 2 bases not matched to a gene; V was cut back by 6 bases and J by 3 bases. The CDR3 extends over 12 amino acids. CDR3: CSAGQGYYEQYF. CDR3 in DNA: TGCAGTGCGGGACAGGGGTACTACGAGCAGTACTTC.

The CDR3 reads CSAREPPGEFSYNSPLHF. The CDR3 nucleotides are TGCAGTGCTAGAGAGCCCCCAGGGGAATTCTCCTATAATTCACCCCTCCACTTT. This chain links TRBV20-1 with TRBJ1-6; D might be TRBD1 (6 bases). Trimming took 0 bases from V and 0 from J, leaving 15 bases between them. Germline CDR1 is DFQATT and CDR2 is SNEGSKA (reference sequence). This CDR3 is 18 amino acids long.

This clonotype was picked up a small number of times. J is TRBJ2-5 and V is TRBV6-1; D is possibly TRBD1 or TRBD2 (6 bases each). The DNA matches TRBJ2-7 better at its end, which makes the J call doubtful. This CDR3 comprises 14 residues. The V gene's germline CDR1 is MNHNS and CDR2 SASEGT. CDR3 amino acids: CASSLTGTYYEQYF. The CDR3 region has the DNA TGTGCCAGCAGTCTAACAGGGACTTACTACGAGCAGTACTTC.